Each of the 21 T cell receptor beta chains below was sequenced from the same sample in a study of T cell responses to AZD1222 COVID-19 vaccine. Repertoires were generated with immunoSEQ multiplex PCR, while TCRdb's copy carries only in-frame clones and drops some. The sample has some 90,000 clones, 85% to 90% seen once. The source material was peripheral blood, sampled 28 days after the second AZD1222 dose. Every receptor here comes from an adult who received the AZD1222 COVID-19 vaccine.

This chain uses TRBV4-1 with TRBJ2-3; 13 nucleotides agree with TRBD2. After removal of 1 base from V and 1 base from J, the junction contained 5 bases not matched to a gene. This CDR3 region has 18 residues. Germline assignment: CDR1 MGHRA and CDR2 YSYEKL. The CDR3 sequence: CASSQGNGLAGGTDTQYF. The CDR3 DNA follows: TGCGCCAGCAGCCAAGGGAATGGACTAGCGGGGGGCACAGATACGCAGTATTTT.

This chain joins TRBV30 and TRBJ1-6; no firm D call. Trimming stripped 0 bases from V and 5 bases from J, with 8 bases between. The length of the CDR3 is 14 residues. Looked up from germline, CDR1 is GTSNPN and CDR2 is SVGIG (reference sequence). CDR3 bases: TGTGCCTGGAGTGTCGGGCATCATAATTCACCCCTCCACTTT. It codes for CAWSVGHHNSPLHF.

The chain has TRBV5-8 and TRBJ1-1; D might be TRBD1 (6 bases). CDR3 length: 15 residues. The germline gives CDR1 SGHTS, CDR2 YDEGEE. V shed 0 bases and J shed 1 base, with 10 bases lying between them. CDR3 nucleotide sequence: TGTGCCAGCAGCTTGGCAGGGGCCCAGAACACTGAAGCTTTCTTT. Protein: CASSLAGAQNTEAFF.

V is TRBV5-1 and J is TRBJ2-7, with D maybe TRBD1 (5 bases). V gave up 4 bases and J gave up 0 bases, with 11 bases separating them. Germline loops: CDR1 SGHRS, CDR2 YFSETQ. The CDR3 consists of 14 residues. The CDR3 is CASSKVDSSYEQYF. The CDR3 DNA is TGCGCCAGCAGCAAGGTTGACAGCTCCTACGAGCAGTACTTC.

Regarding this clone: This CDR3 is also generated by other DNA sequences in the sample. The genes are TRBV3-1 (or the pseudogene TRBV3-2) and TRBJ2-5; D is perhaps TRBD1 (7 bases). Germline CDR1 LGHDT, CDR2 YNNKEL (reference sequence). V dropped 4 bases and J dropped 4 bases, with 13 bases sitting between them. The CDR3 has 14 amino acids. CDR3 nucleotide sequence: TGTGCCAGCAGCCGAAGACAGGGAGGAGAGACCCAGTACTTC. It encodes CASSRRQGGETQYF.

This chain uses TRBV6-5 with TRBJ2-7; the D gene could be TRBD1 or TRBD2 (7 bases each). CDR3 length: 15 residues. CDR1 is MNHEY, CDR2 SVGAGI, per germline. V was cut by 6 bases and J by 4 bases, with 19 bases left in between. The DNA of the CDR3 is TGTGCCAGCAGGCGGGGGACAGCTAACCTGTACGAGCAGTACTTC. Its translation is CASRRGTANLYEQYF.

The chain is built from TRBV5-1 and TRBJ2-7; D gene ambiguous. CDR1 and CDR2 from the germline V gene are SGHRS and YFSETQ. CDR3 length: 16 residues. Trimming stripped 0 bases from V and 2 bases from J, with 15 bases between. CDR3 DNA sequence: TGCGCCAGCAGCTTGGGTTTAGGGCTTGGCCCCTACGAGCAGTACTTC. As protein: CASSLGLGLGPYEQYF.

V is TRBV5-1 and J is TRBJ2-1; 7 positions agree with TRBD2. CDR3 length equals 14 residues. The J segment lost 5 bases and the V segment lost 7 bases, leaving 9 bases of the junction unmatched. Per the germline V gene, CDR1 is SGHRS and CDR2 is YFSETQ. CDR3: CASQRGGGDNEQFF. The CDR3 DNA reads TGCGCCAGCCAGAGGGGCGGGGGTGACAATGAGCAGTTCTTC.

As DNA, the CDR3 is TGCAGCGTTGAAGGTGGTAGCGGGGGAACCTACAATGAGCAGTTCTTC. Translating it yields CSVEGGSGGTYNEQFF. The genes are TRBV29-1 and TRBJ2-1; 9 bases match TRBD2. Germline V gene lookup returns CDR1 SQVTM and CDR2 ANQGSEA. The J segment lost 2 bases and the V segment lost 1 base, leaving 6 bases of the junction unmatched. CDR3 size: 16 residues.

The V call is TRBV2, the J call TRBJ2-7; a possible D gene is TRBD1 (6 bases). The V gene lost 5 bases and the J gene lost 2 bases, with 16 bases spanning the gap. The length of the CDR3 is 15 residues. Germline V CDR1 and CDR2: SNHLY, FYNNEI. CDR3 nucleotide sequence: TGTGCCAGCAGTCGGGACAACCGCCGACCCTACGAGCAGTACTTC. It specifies CASSRDNRRPYEQYF.

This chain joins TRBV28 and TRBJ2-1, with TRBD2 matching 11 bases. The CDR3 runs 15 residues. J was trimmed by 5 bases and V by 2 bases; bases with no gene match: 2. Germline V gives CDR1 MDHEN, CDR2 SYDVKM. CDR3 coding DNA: TGTGCCAGCAGTTTACCTAGCGGGGGGAACAATGAGCAGTTCTTC. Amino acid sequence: CASSLPSGGNNEQFF.

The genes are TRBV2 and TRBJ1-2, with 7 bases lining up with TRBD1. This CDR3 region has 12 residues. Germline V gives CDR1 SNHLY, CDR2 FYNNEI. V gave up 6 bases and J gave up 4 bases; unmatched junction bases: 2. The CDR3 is CASRDRIYGYTF. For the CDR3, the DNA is TGTGCCAGCAGGGACAGGATCTATGGCTACACCTTC. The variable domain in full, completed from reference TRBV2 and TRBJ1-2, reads EPEVTQTPSHQVTQMGQEVILRCVPISNHLYFYWYRQILGQKVEFLVSFYNNEISEKSEIFDDQFSVERPDGSNFTLKIRSTKLEDSAMYFCASRDRIYGYTFGSGTRLTVV.

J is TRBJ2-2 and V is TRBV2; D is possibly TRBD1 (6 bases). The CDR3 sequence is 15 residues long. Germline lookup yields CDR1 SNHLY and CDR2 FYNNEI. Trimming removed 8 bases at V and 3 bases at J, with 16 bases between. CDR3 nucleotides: TGTGCCAGCGCCTTGCGACAGGCTCACACCGGGGAGCTGTTTTTT. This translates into CASALRQAHTGELFF.

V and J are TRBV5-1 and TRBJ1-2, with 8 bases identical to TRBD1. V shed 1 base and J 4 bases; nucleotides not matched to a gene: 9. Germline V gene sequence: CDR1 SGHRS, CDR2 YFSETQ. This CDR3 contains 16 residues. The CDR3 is CASSLRVDRGPYGYTF. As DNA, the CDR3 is TGCGCCAGCAGCTTGCGTGTTGACAGGGGACCCTATGGCTACACCTTC.

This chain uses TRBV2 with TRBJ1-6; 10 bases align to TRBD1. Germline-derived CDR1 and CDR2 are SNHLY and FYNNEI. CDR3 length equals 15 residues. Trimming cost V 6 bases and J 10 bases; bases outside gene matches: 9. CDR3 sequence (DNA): TGTGCCAGCAGCGAACCGGGACAGGGGCGATCACCCCTCCACTTT. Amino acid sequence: CASSEPGQGRSPLHF.

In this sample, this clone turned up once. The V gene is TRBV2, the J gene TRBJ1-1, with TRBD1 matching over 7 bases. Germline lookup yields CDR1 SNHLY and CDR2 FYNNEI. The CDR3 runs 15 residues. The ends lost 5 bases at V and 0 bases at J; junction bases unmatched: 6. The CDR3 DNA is TGTGCCAGCAGTCCCCAGACAGGGATGAACACTGAAGCTTTCTTT. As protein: CASSPQTGMNTEAFF. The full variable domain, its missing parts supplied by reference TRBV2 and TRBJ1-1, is EPEVTQTPSHQVTQMGQEVILRCVPISNHLYFYWYRQILGQKVEFLVSFYNNEISEKSEIFDDQFSVERPDGSNFTLKIRSTKLEDSAMYFCASSPQTGMNTEAFFGQGTRLTVV.

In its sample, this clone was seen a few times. CDR3 in DNA: TGCGCCAGCAGCTTCGGTGACACCGGGGAGCTGTTTTTT. As protein: CASSFGDTGELFF. The chain combines TRBV5-1 with TRBJ2-2; D is undetermined. This CDR3 region has 13 residues. In germline, CDR1 is SGHRS, CDR2 YFSETQ. Trimming pared 2 bases from V and 3 bases from J, leaving 5 bases between.

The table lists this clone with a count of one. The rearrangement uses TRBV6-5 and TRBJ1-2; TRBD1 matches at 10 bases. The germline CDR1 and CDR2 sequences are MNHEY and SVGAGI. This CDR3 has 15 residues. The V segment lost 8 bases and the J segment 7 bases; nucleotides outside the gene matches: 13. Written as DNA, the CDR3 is TGTGCCAGCGGCCGTTCCGGGACAGGGGATTTTGGCTACACCTTC. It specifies CASGRSGTGDFGYTF.

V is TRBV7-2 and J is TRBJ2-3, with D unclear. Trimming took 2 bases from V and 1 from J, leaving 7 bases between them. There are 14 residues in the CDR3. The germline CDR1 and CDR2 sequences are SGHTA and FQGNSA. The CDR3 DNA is TGTGCCAGCAGCTTAAACTCAGGCACAGATACGCAGTATTTT. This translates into CASSLNSGTDTQYF.

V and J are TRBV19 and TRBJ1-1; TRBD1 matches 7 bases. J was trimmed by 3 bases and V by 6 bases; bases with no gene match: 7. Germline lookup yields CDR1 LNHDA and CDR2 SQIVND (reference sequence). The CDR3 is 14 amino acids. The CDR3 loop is CASRWTGSDTEAFF. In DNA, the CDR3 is TGTGCCAGTAGATGGACAGGCTCTGACACTGAAGCTTTCTTT.

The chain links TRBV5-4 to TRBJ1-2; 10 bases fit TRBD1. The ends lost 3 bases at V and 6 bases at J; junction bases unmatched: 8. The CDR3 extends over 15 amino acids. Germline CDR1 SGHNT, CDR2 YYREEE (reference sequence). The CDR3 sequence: CASSSATGGHNGYTF. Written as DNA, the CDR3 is TGTGCCAGCAGCTCGGCGACAGGGGGCCACAATGGCTACACCTTC.